This T cell receptor beta chain comes out of a study of control samples from healthy donors and cancer patients. The V end lost 0 bases, the J end lost 9 bases, and 15 bases lay between the germline ends. CDR1 is LGHNA, CDR2 YSLEER, per germline. CDR3 length: 15 amino acids. The data were produced by immunoSEQ multiplex PCR, yet TCRdb's version contains in-frame clones alone and is incomplete. The repertoire includes about 100,000 clones, 87% of them detected once, and about 18% sits in the top ten. Sequencing used blood. The chain recombines TRBV4-3 with TRBJ2-1; possibly TRBD2 for D (5 bases). This TCR was recovered from a woman aged 50 to 65 in good health. The DNA of the CDR3 is TGCGCCAGCAGCCAAGATCGGACTCCTTTCGTTGAGCAGTTCTTC. Amino acids: CASSQDRTPFVEQFF.